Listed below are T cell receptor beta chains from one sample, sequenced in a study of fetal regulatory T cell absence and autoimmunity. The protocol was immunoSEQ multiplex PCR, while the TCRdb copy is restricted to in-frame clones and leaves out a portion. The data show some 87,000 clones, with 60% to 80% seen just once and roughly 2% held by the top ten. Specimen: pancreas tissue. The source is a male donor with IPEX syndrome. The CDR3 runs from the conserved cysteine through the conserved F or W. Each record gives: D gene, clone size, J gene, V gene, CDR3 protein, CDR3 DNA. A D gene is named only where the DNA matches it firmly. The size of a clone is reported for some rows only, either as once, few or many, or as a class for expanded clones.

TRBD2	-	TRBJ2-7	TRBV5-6	CASSLDPSGIDYEQYF	TGTGCCAGCAGCTTGGATCCCAGCGGGATTGACTACGAGCAGTACTTC
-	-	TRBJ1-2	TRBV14	CASSQDILAVGYYGYTF	TGTGCCAGCAGCCAAGATATCCTAGCGGTAGGATATTATGGCTACACCTTC
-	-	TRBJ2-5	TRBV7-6	CASSLGGGRGETQYF	TGTGCCAGCAGCTTAGGGGGGGGGCGCGGGGAGACCCAGTACTTC
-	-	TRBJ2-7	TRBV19	CASSGGGPNEQYF	TGTGCCAGTAGTGGCGGGGGCCCCAACGAGCAGTACTTC
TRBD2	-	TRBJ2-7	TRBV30	CAWTPRTSASSYEQYF	TGTGCCTGGACCCCCCGGACTAGCGCGAGCTCCTACGAGCAGTACTTC
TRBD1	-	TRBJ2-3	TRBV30	CAWGNRGTTDTQYF	TGTGCCTGGGGAAACAGGGGCACCACAGATACGCAGTATTTT
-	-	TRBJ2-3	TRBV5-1	CASSWGASSTDTQYF	TGCGCCAGCAGCTGGGGGGCTAGCAGCACAGATACGCAGTATTTT
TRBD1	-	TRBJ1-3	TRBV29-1	CSVQGITGNTIYF	TGCAGCGTACAGGGGATAACTGGAAACACCATATATTTT
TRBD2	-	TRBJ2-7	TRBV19	CASRAGGEQYF	TGTGCCAGTAGGGCGGGGGGGGAGCAGTACTTC
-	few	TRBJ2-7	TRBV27	CASSLSLPGPYEQYF	TGTGCCAGCAGTTTATCATTGCCAGGGCCCTACGAGCAGTACTTC
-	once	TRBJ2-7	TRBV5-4	CASSLAAGYEQYF	TGTGCCAGCAGCTTGGCCGCGGGCTACGAGCAGTACTTC
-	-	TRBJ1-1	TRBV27	CASSSYRNTEAFF	TGTGCCAGCAGTTCCTACAGGAACACTGAAGCTTTCTTT
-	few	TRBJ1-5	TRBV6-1	CASKRGLNQPQHF	TGTGCCAGCAAACGGGGACTCAATCAGCCCCAGCATTTT
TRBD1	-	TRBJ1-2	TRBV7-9	CASSFAGTGNYGYTF	TGTGCCAGCAGCTTTGCTGGGACAGGGAACTATGGCTACACCTTC
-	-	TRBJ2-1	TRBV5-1	CASSPAGGYYNEQFF	TGCGCCAGCAGCCCTGCTGGCGGGTATTACAATGAGCAGTTCTTC
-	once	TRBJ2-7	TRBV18	CASSPLGSSYEQYF	TGTGCCAGCTCTCCCTTAGGGAGCTCCTACGAGCAGTACTTC
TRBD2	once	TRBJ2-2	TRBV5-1	CASSPTLGLAGGYSGELFF	TGCGCCAGCAGCCCGACCTTGGGACTAGCGGGGGGATACAGCGGGGAGCTGTTTTTT
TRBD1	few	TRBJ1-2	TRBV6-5	CASSYDGTVYGYTF	TGTGCCAGCAGTTACGACGGGACAGTCTATGGCTACACCTTC
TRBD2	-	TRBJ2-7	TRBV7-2	CASSLVLSGGRSNEQYF	TGTGCCAGCAGCTTAGTCCTCTCTGGCGGGAGGTCGAACGAGCAGTACTTC
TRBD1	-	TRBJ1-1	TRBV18	CASSPRDRVPMNTEAFF	TGTGCCAGCTCACCACGGGACAGAGTACCGATGAACACTGAAGCTTTCTTT
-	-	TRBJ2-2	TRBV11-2	CASSLGRGFLTSTGELFF	TGTGCCAGCAGCTTAGGGAGGGGGTTCCTAACCAGCACCGGGGAGCTGTTTTTT
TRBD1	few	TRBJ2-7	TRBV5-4	CASSWDRGREQYF	TGTGCCAGCAGCTGGGACAGGGGGCGCGAGCAGTACTTC
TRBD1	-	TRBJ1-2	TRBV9	CASSVAPTGGYGYTF	TGTGCCAGCAGCGTAGCACCGACAGGGGGCTATGGCTACACCTTC
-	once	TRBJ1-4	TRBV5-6	CASSFVHATNEKLFF	TGTGCCAGCAGCTTCGTCCACGCAACTAATGAAAAACTGTTTTTT
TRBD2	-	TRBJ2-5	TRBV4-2	CASSQDVMEGLAGGGETQYF	TGTGCCAGCAGCCAAGATGTGATGGAGGGGCTAGCGGGAGGGGGGGAGACCCAGTACTTC
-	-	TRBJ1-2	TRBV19	CASSAVLPRGGRDGYTF	TGTGCCAGTAGTGCCGTCCTACCCAGGGGAGGGAGGGATGGCTACACCTTC
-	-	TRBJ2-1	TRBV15	CATSRDRVGYNEQFF	TGTGCCACCAGCAGAGATAGGGTCGGGTATAATGAGCAGTTCTTC
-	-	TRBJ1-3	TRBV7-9	CASSSRGGLGNTIYF	TGTGCCAGCAGCTCGCGAGGGGGGCTCGGAAACACCATATATTTT
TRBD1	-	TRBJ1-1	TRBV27	CASSLFGQGTEAFF	TGTGCCAGCAGTTTATTTGGACAGGGCACTGAAGCTTTCTTT
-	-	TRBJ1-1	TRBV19	CASSSGNTEAFF	TGTGCCAGTAGTTCTGGGAACACTGAAGCTTTCTTT
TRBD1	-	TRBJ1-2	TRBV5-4	CASSLWGQPHYGYTF	TGTGCCAGCAGCTTGTGGGGACAGCCGCACTATGGCTACACCTTC
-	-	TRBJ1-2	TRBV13	CASSFVRVPPYTF	TGTGCCAGCAGCTTCGTACGGGTTCCGCCCTACACCTTC
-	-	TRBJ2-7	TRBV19	CASRPQLARFSYEQYF	TGTGCCAGCCGACCGCAGCTGGCGAGGTTCTCCTACGAGCAGTACTTC
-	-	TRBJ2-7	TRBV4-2	CASSQDLAYEQYF	TGTGCCAGCAGCCAAGATTTGGCTTACGAGCAGTACTTC
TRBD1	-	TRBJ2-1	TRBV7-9	CASRGTGGESYNEQFF	TGTGCCAGCAGAGGAACAGGGGGCGAGTCCTACAATGAGCAGTTCTTC
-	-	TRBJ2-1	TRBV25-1	CASSDRYNEQFF	TGTGCCAGCAGTGACCGATACAATGAGCAGTTCTTC
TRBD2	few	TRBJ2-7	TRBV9	CASSPGTSGTAYEQYF	TGTGCCAGCAGCCCGGGGACTAGCGGAACCGCCTACGAGCAGTACTTC
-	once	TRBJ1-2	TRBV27	CASRGGPFNYGYTF	TGTGCCAGCAGAGGGGGACCCTTTAACTATGGCTACACCTTC
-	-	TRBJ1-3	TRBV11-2	CASSPGSTIYF	TGTGCCAGCAGCCCCGGGAGCACCATATATTTT
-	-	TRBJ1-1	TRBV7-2	CASSTQGMNTEAFF	TGTGCCAGCAGCACACAGGGAATGAACACTGAAGCTTTCTTT
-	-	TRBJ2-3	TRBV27	CASSLLGLGGTDTQYF	TGTGCCAGCAGTTTATTGGGGTTGGGGGGCACAGATACGCAGTATTTT
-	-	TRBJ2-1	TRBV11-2	CASSLDGLGNEQFF	TGTGCCAGCAGCTTAGATGGCTTAGGAAATGAGCAGTTCTTC
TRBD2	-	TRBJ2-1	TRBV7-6	CASSLGIAGVVEQFF	TGTGCCAGCAGCTTAGGTATAGCGGGAGTGGTTGAGCAGTTCTTC
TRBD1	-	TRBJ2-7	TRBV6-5	CASKTGDFPVEQYF	TGTGCCAGCAAAACAGGGGATTTCCCGGTCGAGCAGTACTTC
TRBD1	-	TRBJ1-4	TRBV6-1	CASSPRQGAGEKLFF	TGTGCCAGCAGTCCGCGACAGGGGGCGGGTGAAAAACTGTTTTTT
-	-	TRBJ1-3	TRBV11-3	CASSPFGAGNTIYF	TGTGCCAGCAGTCCCTTTGGGGCTGGAAACACCATATATTTT
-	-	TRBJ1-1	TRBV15	CATSGPNLGGPNTEAFF	TGTGCCACCAGCGGTCCAAATTTAGGGGGGCCGAACACTGAAGCTTTCTTT
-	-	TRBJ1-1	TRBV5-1	CASSLAPGAGTEAFF	TGCGCCAGCAGCTTGGCTCCGGGGGCCGGCACTGAAGCTTTCTTT
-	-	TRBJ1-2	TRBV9	CASSPISGLRLGGYTF	TGTGCCAGCAGCCCCATCTCGGGCCTCCGCTTAGGGGGCTACACCTTC
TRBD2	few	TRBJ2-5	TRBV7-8	CASSSLAGTPQETQYF	TGTGCCAGCAGCTCTTTAGCGGGAACACCCCAAGAGACCCAGTACTTC
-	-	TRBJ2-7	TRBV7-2	CASSLATTYEQYF	TGTGCCAGCAGCTTAGCGACGACCTACGAGCAGTACTTC
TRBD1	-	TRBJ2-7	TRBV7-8	CASSLEQGLLREQYF	TGTGCCAGCAGCTTGGAACAGGGGCTACTGAGGGAGCAGTACTTC
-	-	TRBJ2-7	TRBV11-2	CASSLRHYLYEQYF	TGTGCCAGCAGCTTGAGGCATTACCTATACGAGCAGTACTTC
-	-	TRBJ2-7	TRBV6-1	CASSENSAYEQYF	TGTGCCAGCAGTGAAAACAGCGCCTACGAGCAGTACTTC
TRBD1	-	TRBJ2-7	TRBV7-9	CASSFGQGIHEQYF	TGTGCCAGCAGCTTTGGACAGGGAATCCACGAGCAGTACTTC